This T cell receptor beta chain was sequenced during a study of OX40 agonist ivuxolimab in advanced cancers. Looking at the study overall: Every 2 weeks, patients received ivuxolimab intravenously, dosed at 0.01 to 10 mg/kg. The study reported partial responses in three patients: one hepatocellular carcinoma, two cutaneous melanoma.

At baseline, cycle 4 day 1, and cycle 7 day 1, blood was sampled. This table comes from immunoSEQ multiplex PCR, and its TCRdb copy is limited to in-frame clones, with some not included. The table lists tens of thousands of clones, roughly 90% of them singletons. As for this clone: The antigen is not known.

CDR3 length: 13 amino acids. The germline V gene encodes CDR1 LNHNV and CDR2 YYDKDF (reference sequence). Points from the study as a whole: Which antigen the expanded peripheral T cells recognized is unknown.

The J gene is TRBJ2-5, the V gene TRBV15, with D tentatively TRBD1 or TRBD2 (6 bases each). The J call may be mistaken, given a closer DNA end match to TRBJ2-7. The receptor was derived from an adult with an advanced solid tumor such as melanoma, head and neck, liver or kidney cancer. Specimen: CD4+ or CD8+ T cells sorted from blood, collected in a trial of the OX40 agonist ivuxolimab. CDR3 in amino acids: CATSREGGYEQYF. CDR3 bases: TGTGCCACCAGCAGAGAAGGGGGGTACGAGCAGTACTTC.